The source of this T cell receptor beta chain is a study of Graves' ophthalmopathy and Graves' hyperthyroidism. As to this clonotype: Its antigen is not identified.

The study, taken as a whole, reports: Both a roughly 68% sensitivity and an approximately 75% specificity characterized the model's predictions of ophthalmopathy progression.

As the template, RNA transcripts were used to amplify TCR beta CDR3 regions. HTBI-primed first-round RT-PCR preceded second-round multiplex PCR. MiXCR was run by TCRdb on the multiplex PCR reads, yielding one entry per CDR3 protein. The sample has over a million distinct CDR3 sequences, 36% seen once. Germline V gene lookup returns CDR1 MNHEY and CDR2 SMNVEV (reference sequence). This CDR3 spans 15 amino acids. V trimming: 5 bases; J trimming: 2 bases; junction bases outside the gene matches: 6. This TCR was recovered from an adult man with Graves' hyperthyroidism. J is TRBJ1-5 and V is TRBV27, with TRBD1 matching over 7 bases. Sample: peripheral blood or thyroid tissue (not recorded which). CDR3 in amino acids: CASSPRGPGNQPQHF. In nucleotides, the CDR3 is TGTGCCAGCAGTCCTAGGGGGCCGGGCAATCAGCCCCAGCATTTT.